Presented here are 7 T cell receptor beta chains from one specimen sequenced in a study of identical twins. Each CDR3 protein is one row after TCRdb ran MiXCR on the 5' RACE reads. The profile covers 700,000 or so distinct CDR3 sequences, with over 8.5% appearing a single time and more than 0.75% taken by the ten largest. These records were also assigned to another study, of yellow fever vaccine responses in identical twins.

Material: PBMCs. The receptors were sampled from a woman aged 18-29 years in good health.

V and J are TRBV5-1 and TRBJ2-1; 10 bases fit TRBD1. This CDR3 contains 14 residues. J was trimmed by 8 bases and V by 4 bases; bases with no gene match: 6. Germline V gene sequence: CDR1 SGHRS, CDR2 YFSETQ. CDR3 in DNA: TGCGCCAGCAGCACAGACAGGGGGCGGGATGAGCAGTTCTTC. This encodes CASSTDRGRDEQFF.

The CDR3 protein is CASSLATGLADYNEQFF. DNA of the CDR3: TGTGCCAGCAGCTTAGCGACGGGACTAGCGGATTACAATGAGCAGTTCTTC. The chain recombines TRBV7-9 with TRBJ2-1; TRBD2 matches 11 bases. The CDR3 has 17 residues. Germline trimming cut 0 bases from V and 4 bases from J; bases unmatched to any gene: 5. CDR1 is SEHNR, CDR2 FQNEAQ, per germline (reference sequence). The variable domain in full, with the rest retrieved from reference TRBV7-9 and TRBJ2-1, is DTGVSQNPRHKITKRGQNVTFRCDPISEHNRLYWYRQTLGQGPEFLTYFQNEAQLEKSRLLSDRFSAERPKGSFSTLEIQRTEQGDSAMYLCASSLATGLADYNEQFFGPGTRLTVL.

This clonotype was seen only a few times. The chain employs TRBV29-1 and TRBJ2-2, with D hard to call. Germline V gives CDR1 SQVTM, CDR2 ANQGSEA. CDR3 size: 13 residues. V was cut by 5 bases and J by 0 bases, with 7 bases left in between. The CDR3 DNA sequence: TGCAGCGTTATCCTTACGAACACCGGGGAGCTGTTTTTT. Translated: CSVILTNTGELFF.

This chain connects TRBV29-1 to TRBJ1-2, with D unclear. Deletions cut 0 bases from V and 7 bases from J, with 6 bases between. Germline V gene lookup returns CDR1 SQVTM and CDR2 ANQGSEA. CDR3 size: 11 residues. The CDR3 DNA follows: TGCAGCGTTGAAGATCAGGTTGGCTACACCTTC. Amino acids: CSVEDQVGYTF. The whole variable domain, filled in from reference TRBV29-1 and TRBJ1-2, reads SAVISQKPSRDICQRGTSLTIQCQVDSQVTMMFWYRQQPGQSLTLIATANQGSEATYESGFVIDKFPISRPNLTFSTLTVSNMSPEDSSIYLCSVEDQVGYTFGSGTRLTVV.

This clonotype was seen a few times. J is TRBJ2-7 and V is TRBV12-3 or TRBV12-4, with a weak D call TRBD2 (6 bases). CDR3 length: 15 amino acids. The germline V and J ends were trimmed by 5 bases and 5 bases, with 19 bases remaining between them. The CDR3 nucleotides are TGTGCCAGCAGTCCGCCCTCCGGGGGTGGCCACGAGCAGTACTTC. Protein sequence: CASSPPSGGGHEQYF.

CDR3 nucleotides: TGTGCCAGCAGCCAGCCAGCGGGAGGGCTGGGAGATACGCAGTATTTT. Its translation is CASSQPAGGLGDTQYF. The gene calls are TRBV4-2 and TRBJ2-3, with 10 nucleotides matching TRBD2. Trimming at V came to 3 bases and at J to 5 bases, leaving 8 bases not matched to a gene. Germline assignment: CDR1 LGHNA and CDR2 YNFKEQ. The length of the CDR3 is 16 residues.

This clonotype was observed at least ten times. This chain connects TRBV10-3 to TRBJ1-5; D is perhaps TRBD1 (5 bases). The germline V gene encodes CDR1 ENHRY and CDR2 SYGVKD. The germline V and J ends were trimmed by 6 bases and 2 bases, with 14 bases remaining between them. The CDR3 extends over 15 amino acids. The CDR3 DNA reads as TGTGCCATCAGCGGTGGGCAGGGACGCAATCAGCCCCAGCATTTT. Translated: CAISGGQGRNQPQHF.